These 23 T cell receptor beta chains share one sample of origin, sequenced in a study of shared clonotypes between healthy human individuals. Positively selected for CCR7, the CD45RO-negative cells used as naive CD8 cells excluded terminally differentiated effector memory CD45RA+ cells. Sequencing was performed with immunoSEQ multiplex PCR; in TCRdb, only in-frame clones are kept and a portion is missing. The table has roughly 2,000,000 clones, approximately 94% seen once. The sequencing input was naive CD8+ T cells sorted from blood. The receptors derive from a man younger than 30 in good health.

CDR3 nucleotides: TGTGCCAGCAGCCCGGCGGTGTCGAGCTCCTACGAGCAGTACTTC. Protein product: CASSPAVSSSYEQYF. The J gene is TRBJ2-7, the V gene TRBV11-2; no clear D gene. Germline V gene sequence: CDR1 SGHAT, CDR2 FQNNGV. V shed 5 bases and J shed 0 bases, with 14 bases lying between them. The CDR3 is 15 amino acids.

CDR3 sequence: CASSFPQQGGNEKLFF. For the CDR3, the DNA is TGTGCCAGCAGTTTCCCACAACAGGGGGGGAATGAAAAACTGTTTTTT. The gene calls are TRBV28 and TRBJ1-4; 8 bases are shared with TRBD1. The CDR3 spans 16 residues. Germline assignment: CDR1 MDHEN and CDR2 SYDVKM. V was pared by 3 bases and J by 5 bases, with 8 bases of the junction left unmatched.

The chain links TRBV27 to TRBJ2-3; D is undetermined. Per germline, CDR1 MNHEY and CDR2 SMNVEV (reference sequence). The V gene lost 4 bases and the J gene lost 1 base, with 6 bases spanning the gap. CDR3 size: 13 residues. In DNA form, the CDR3 reads TGTGCCAGCAGTTACGTTCGCACAGATACGCAGTATTTT. Residues: CASSYVRTDTQYF.

This clone was seen only once. The germline gene is not matched at one end of the junction; a read error may be the cause. V is TRBV6-6 and J is TRBJ1-1; D remains ambiguous. Per germline, CDR1 MNHNY and CDR2 SVGAGI (reference sequence). The CDR3 spans 14 residues. In DNA form, the CDR3 reads TGTGCCAGCAGCCCCGGCGCCATGAACGCTGAAGCTTTCTTT. Its protein is CASSPGAMNAEAFF.

About this clone itself: Other DNA sequences of this sample code for an identical CDR3. The chain joins TRBV4-3 to TRBJ2-1, with D possibly matching TRBD1 (5 bases). Germline CDR1 and CDR2: LGHNA and YSLEER. This CDR3 has 15 amino acids. Deletions cut 0 bases from V and 1 base from J, with 7 bases between. CDR3 sequence reads: CASSQDRVSYNEQFF. The DNA of the CDR3 is TGCGCCAGCAGCCAAGACAGGGTGTCCTACAATGAGCAGTTCTTC.

The gene calls are TRBV10-3 and TRBJ2-4; D might be TRBD1 or TRBD2, each matching 5 bases. Germline V gives CDR1 ENHRY, CDR2 SYGVKD. The CDR3 is 10 residues long. V lost 9 bases and J 5 bases, leaving 5 bases between the germline ends. In DNA, the CDR3 is TGTGCCATGGGGGAAAACATTCAGTACTTC. This codes for CAMGENIQYF.

The V and J genes are TRBV5-1 and TRBJ2-7; 7 bases match TRBD1. The CDR3 length is 15 residues. Germline V gene lookup returns CDR1 SGHRS and CDR2 YFSETQ. V lost 2 bases and J lost 3; bases outside the gene matches: 8. The CDR3 protein is CASSFTLAGGYEQYF. The CDR3 nucleotides are TGCGCCAGCAGCTTCACGTTGGCAGGGGGCTACGAGCAGTACTTC.

V usage is TRBV28 and J usage is TRBJ2-7, with TRBD1 matching 9 bases. Unmatched junction bases numbered 8, after V lost 6 bases and J lost 5 bases. In germline, CDR1 is MDHEN, CDR2 SYDVKM. CDR3 length: 14 residues. CDR3 protein: CASRRTGAGDEQYF. CDR3 nucleotides: TGTGCCAGCAGGCGGACAGGGGCTGGTGACGAGCAGTACTTC.

V gene TRBV10-2 combines with J gene TRBJ2-5, with TRBD2 identical over 9 bases. Germline V gene sequence: CDR1 WSHSY, CDR2 SAAADI. Trimming removed 4 bases from V and 1 base from J; junction bases left unmatched: 13. The CDR3 length is 18 residues. Here the CDR3 reads CASSGVGGRASPQETQYF. The DNA for the CDR3 is TGCGCCAGCAGTGGAGTTGGCGGGAGGGCCTCACCCCAAGAGACCCAGTACTTC.

Of note for this clone: The sample has other DNA sequences that encode this CDR3 too. The rearrangement uses TRBV10-1 and TRBJ1-6; unclear D gene. The V gene's germline CDR1 is WNHNN and CDR2 SYGVQD (reference sequence). The CDR3 runs 11 residues. V was shortened by 6 bases and J by 4 bases, with 1 base between the two germline ends. The CDR3 coding sequence is TGCGCCAGCAGGTATAATTCACCCCTCCACTTT. It translates to CASRYNSPLHF.

The chain's CDR3 is CASSFAGTGDYEQYF. The CDR3 nucleotides are TGTGCCAGCAGCTTCGCCGGGACAGGGGACTACGAGCAGTACTTC. The chain employs TRBV7-3 and TRBJ2-7; 10 bases agree with TRBD1. This CDR3 contains 15 residues. Germline values: CDR1 SGHTA, CDR2 FQGTGA. Unmatched junction bases numbered 5, after V lost 3 bases and J lost 3 bases.

V gene TRBV29-1 combines with J gene TRBJ2-3; 14 nucleotides match TRBD2. The CDR3 totals 23 residues. After removal of 0 bases from V and 0 bases from J, the junction contained 20 bases not matched to a gene. CDR1 is SQVTM and CDR2 is ANQGSEA in the germline V gene. Here the CDR3 reads CSVEESPSFGLAGGQISTDTQYF. CDR3 bases: TGCAGCGTTGAAGAATCCCCTTCCTTCGGACTAGCGGGGGGCCAAATTAGCACAGATACGCAGTATTTT.

The DNA for the CDR3 is TGTGCCAGCAGCCAAGGGATTAGCTCCTACAATGAGCAGTTCTTC. Translation gives CASSQGISSYNEQFF. This rearrangement joins TRBV14 to TRBJ2-1; unclear D gene. Germline V gene lookup returns CDR1 SGHDN and CDR2 FVKESK. The V gene lost 1 base and the J gene lost 0 bases, with 7 bases spanning the gap. The CDR3 totals 15 residues.

The chain carries TRBV5-4 and TRBJ1-1; D is unresolved. Germline CDR1 and CDR2: SGHNT and YYREEE (reference sequence). The length of the CDR3 is 14 residues. V lost 4 bases to trimming and J lost 4 bases, with 14 bases between them. CDR3 loop: CASSSWTAATEAFF. The CDR3, as DNA: TGTGCCAGCAGCAGTTGGACGGCGGCCACTGAAGCTTTCTTT.

This sequence joins TRBV7-9 and TRBJ2-7, with 8 bases aligning to TRBD2. The CDR3 has 15 amino acids. J was trimmed by 2 bases and V by 5 bases; bases with no gene match: 8. Germline V lookup: CDR1 SEHNR, CDR2 FQNEAQ (reference sequence). The CDR3 sequence is CASSPLERGPYEQYF. The CDR3 region has the DNA TGTGCCAGCAGCCCCCTGGAGCGGGGGCCCTACGAGCAGTACTTC.

This clone was found once. The rearrangement links TRBV7-9 to TRBJ2-2; 8 nucleotides match TRBD2. In germline, CDR1 is SEHNR, CDR2 FQNEAQ (reference sequence). There are 14 residues in the CDR3. V lost 6 bases, J lost 1 base, and 1 base stayed unmatched. CDR3 bases: TGTGCCAGCAGACGGGAGGGGAACACCGGGGAGCTGTTTTTT. Translation: CASRREGNTGELFF.

The V call is TRBV29-1, the J call TRBJ2-7, with 9 bases matching TRBD1. Trimming cost V 4 bases and J 7 bases; bases outside gene matches: 11. The length of the CDR3 is 14 residues. In germline, CDR1 is SQVTM, CDR2 ANQGSEA. The CDR3 protein is CSVVIQGAQGEQYF. In DNA, the CDR3 is TGCAGCGTTGTCATACAGGGGGCTCAAGGTGAGCAGTACTTC.

The V call is TRBV6-6, the J call TRBJ2-7; D remains unclear. This CDR3 is 13 amino acids long. The germline V and J ends were trimmed by 2 bases and 3 bases, with 8 bases remaining between them. CDR1 is MNHNY, CDR2 SVGAGI, per germline (reference sequence). CDR3 coding DNA: TGTGCCAGCAGTTACGAATCAGTCTACGAGCAGTACTTC. It specifies CASSYESVYEQYF.

The V call is TRBV28, the J call TRBJ2-2; D gene uncertain. V lost 6 bases and J 6 bases, leaving 5 bases between the germline ends. Per germline, CDR1 MDHEN and CDR2 SYDVKM. This CDR3 contains 11 residues. The CDR3 DNA is TGTGCCAGCAGGGCGGCCGGGGAGCTGTTTTTT. Translation gives CASRAAGELFF.

The chain joins TRBV7-9 to TRBJ2-3; 11 nucleotides line up with TRBD1. The CDR3 consists of 17 residues. With V trimmed by 5 bases and J by 0 bases, 7 bases remained unmatched. Germline V lookup: CDR1 SEHNR, CDR2 FQNEAQ (reference sequence). The CDR3 reads CASSGTGGRTSTDTQYF. CDR3 DNA: TGTGCCAGCAGCGGGACAGGGGGAAGAACTAGCACAGATACGCAGTATTTT.

The chain has TRBV7-9 and TRBJ1-2; the D gene is possibly TRBD1 (6 bases). Trimming stripped 3 bases from V and 4 bases from J, with 21 bases between. The CDR3 covers 17 residues. CDR1 SEHNR and CDR2 FQNEAQ come from the germline V gene (reference sequence). The CDR3 sequence is CASSLERADSLFYGYTF. In DNA, the CDR3 is TGTGCCAGCAGCTTGGAAAGGGCGGACAGCCTGTTCTATGGCTACACCTTC.

The chain couples TRBV5-4 to TRBJ1-6, with D perhaps TRBD1 (5 bases). This CDR3 has 12 residues. V lost 5 bases and J lost 8, with 8 bases in between. Germline V gene data show CDR1 as SGHNT and CDR2 as YYREEE (reference sequence). In nucleotides, the CDR3 is TGTGCCAGCAGATTACAGGATTCACCCCTCCACTTT. Translation gives CASRLQDSPLHF. Full variable domain (missing parts from reference TRBV5-4 and TRBJ1-6): ETGVTQSPTHLIKTRGQQVTLRCSSQSGHNTVSWYQQALGQGPQFIFQYYREEENGRGNFPPRFSGLQFPNYSSELNVNALELDDSALYLCASRLQDSPLHFGNGTRLTVT.

The chain carries TRBV28 and TRBJ2-3; 11 nucleotides match TRBD1. This CDR3 contains 14 residues. From germline, CDR1 is MDHEN and CDR2 SYDVKM. The J segment lost 6 bases and the V segment lost 3 bases, leaving 2 bases of the junction unmatched. The CDR3 loop reads CASSLGQGVDTQYF. The CDR3 DNA reads as TGTGCCAGCAGTTTGGGACAGGGGGTCGATACGCAGTATTTT.